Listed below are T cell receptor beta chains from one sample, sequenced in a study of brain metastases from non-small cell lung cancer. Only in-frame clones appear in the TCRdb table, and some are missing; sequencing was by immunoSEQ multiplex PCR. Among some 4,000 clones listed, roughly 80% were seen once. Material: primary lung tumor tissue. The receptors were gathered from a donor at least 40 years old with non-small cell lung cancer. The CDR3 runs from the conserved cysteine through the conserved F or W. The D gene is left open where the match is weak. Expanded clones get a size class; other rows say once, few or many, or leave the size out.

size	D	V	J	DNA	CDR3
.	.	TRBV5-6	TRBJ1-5	TGTGCCAGCAACTTGGGGCCTCAGCCCCAGCATTTT	CASNLGPQPQHF
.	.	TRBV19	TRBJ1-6	TGTGCCAGTAGTAACCGGGCCCCGAATTCACCCCTCCACTTT	CASSNRAPNSPLHF
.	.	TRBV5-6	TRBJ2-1	TGTGCCAGCAGCACGGGACTTACCAATGAGCAGTTCTTC	CASSTGLTNEQFF
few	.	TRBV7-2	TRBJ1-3	TGTGCCAGCAGCTTAGCGAGTAGGGTATCAGGAAACACCATATATTTT	CASSLASRVSGNTIYF
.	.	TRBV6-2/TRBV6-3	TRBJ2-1	TGTGCCAGCAGCCCTTTCGGGGTCGAGCAGTTCTTC	CASSPFGVEQFF
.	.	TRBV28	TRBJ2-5	TGTGCCAGCACTCCCCCGTTCGGCAAAGAGACCCAGTACTTC	CASTPPFGKETQYF
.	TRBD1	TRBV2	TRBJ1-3	TGTGCCAGCAGTGAGGGGACAGGGGGCGAGAATTTT	CASSEGTGGENF
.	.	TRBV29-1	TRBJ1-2	TGCAGCGTTGATCAGAATTCGAGGGGCTACACCTTC	CSVDQNSRGYTF
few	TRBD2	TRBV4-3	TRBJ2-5	TGCGCCAGCAGCCCAGGGACTAGCGGGGAACTGGAGACCCAGTACTTC	CASSPGTSGELETQYF
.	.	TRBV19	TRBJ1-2	TGTGCCAGTAGTATAGGAGGAACATATTACGGCTACACCTTC	CASSIGGTYYGYTF
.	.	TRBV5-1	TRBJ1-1	TGCGCCAGCAGCCCGGACAAGGTGCGGAACACTGAAGCTTTCTTT	CASSPDKVRNTEAFF
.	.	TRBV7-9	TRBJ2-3	TGTGCCAGCAGCATCCCATCAGGGCTCGCCTCTTTTACTAGCACAGATACGCAGTATTTT	CASSIPSGLASFTSTDTQYF
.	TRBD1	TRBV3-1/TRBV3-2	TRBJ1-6	TGTGCCAGCAGCCAACTCACGGACAGGAACTCACCCCTCCACTTT	CASSQLTDRNSPLHF
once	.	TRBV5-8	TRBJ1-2	TGTGCCAGCAGCTTTACAGCGATCACAAAATTC	CASSFTAITKF
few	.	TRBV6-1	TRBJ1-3	TGTGCCAGCAGTGAGGGCAGGGGTAATGGAAACACCATATATTTT	CASSEGRGNGNTIYF
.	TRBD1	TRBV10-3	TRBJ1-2	TGTGCCATCAGTGAGTTCGAGACAGGGGATGGCTACACCTTC	CAISEFETGDGYTF
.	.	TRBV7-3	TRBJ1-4	TGTGCCAGCAGCTTAACCCAGAAGGAAAAACTGTTTTTT	CASSLTQKEKLFF
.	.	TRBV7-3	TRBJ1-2	TGTGCCAGCAGCTTACAGGGTCAGGGCTATGGCTACACCTTC	CASSLQGQGYGYTF
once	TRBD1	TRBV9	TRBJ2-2	TGTGCCAGCAGCGTAGCTGGCAGGGGGTCCGGGGAGCTGTTTTTT	CASSVAGRGSGELFF
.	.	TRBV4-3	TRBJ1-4	TGCGCCAGCAGCCAAGATTCCAGGAATGAAAAACTGTTTTTT	CASSQDSRNEKLFF
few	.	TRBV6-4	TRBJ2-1	TGTGCCACCGGACGACCTGGGAGCTCCTACAATGAGCAGTTCTTC	CATGRPGSSYNEQFF
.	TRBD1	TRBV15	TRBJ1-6	TGTGCCACCAGTCGTGACAGGGAGTCACCCCTCCACTTT	CATSRDRESPLHF
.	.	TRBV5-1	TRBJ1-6	TGCGCCAGCAGCTTGGCCGGGACAAGTTCACCCCTCCACTTT	CASSLAGTSSPLHF
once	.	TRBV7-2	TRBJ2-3	TGTGCCAGCAGGCAGGGTGCTAGCACAGATACGCAGTATTTT	CASRQGASTDTQYF
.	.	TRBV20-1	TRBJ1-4	TGCAGTGCTTCGCCGGGCTCCAAACTGTTTTTT	CSASPGSKLFF
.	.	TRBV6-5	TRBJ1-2	TGTGCCAGTGGGATATCGTCATATTATGGCTACACCTTC	CASGISSYYGYTF
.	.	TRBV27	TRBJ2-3	TGTGCCAGCAGTCCCCATAGGGCAGGGAGGTTTTCGGATACGCAGTATTTT	CASSPHRAGRFSDTQYF
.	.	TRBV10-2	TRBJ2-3	TGCGCCAGCAGTTGGACAATTTCTAGCACAGATACGCAGTATTTT	CASSWTISSTDTQYF
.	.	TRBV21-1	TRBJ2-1	TGTGCCAGCAGCAAAGATCGTAATGAGCAGTTCTTC	CASSKDRNEQFF
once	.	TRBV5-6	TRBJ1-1	TGTGCCAGCAGCCAAATTTTGAACACTGAAGCTTTCTTT	CASSQILNTEAFF
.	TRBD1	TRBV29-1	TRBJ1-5	TGCAGCGTTTCGACGGACAGGACCAATCAGCCCCAGCATTTT	CSVSTDRTNQPQHF
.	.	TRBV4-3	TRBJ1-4	TGCGCCAGCAGCCAAGAAGTGGTCAGGGGCCGTGAAAAACTGTTTTTT	CASSQEVVRGREKLFF